These T cell receptor beta chains were read from a single sample in a study of T cell responses to AZD1222 COVID-19 vaccine. Profiling relied on immunoSEQ multiplex PCR, and the TCRdb table lists in-frame clones only, not all of them. The table records 110,000 or so clones, 86% of them present only once. The sample in question was peripheral blood, obtained on day 0 of AZD1222 vaccination. These receptors were collected from an adult in good health. CDR3s include the opening cysteine and the closing phenylalanine or tryptophan. D genes are given only for firm matches. Clone size, where shown, is once, few, many, or a class for clones that have expanded.

>.|TRBV7-2|TRBJ1-3|once
CASSVHEGNQNTIYF
TGTGCCAGCAGCGTACATGAGGGGAACCAAAACACCATATATTTT
>.|TRBV25-1|TRBJ1-2|once
CASISLPWCGYGYTF
TGTGCCAGCATCTCCCTTCCATGGTGCGGATATGGCTACACCTTC
>TRBD1|TRBV7-9|TRBJ1-1|.
CASRPTLGQGKTEAFF
TGTGCCAGCAGGCCGACCCTCGGACAGGGCAAGACTGAAGCTTTCTTT
>.|TRBV5-6|TRBJ2-3|.
CASQTASTDTQYF
TGTGCCAGCCAAACAGCTAGCACAGATACGCAGTATTTT
>.|TRBV4-1|TRBJ1-6|.
CASSQDPQSSYNSPLHF
TGCGCCAGCAGCCAAGATCCACAGAGCTCCTATAATTCACCCCTCCACTTT
>.|TRBV4-3|TRBJ1-4|.
CASSQRGGGGKLFF
TGCGCCAGCAGCCAACGTGGGGGCGGGGGAAAACTGTTTTTT
>.|TRBV7-2|TRBJ1-5|.
CASSLARGGGRNFQPQHF
TGTGCCAGCAGCTTAGCGCGGGGTGGGGGGCGCAACTTTCAGCCCCAGCATTTT
>.|TRBV27|TRBJ2-5|.
CASKTPGSQETQYF
TGTGCCAGCAAAACCCCAGGGTCCCAAGAGACCCAGTACTTC
>.|TRBV7-3|TRBJ2-2|.
CASSWDPSNTGELFF
TGTGCCAGCAGCTGGGACCCCTCGAACACCGGGGAGCTGTTTTTT
>.|TRBV5-1|TRBJ2-5|once
CASSVEPQGETQYF
TGCGCCAGCAGCGTCGAGCCCCAAGGAGAGACCCAGTACTTC
>TRBD1|TRBV7-3|TRBJ1-2|.
CASSLNPDRGSYGYTF
TGTGCCAGCAGCTTAAACCCTGACAGGGGAAGCTATGGCTACACCTTC
>TRBD1|TRBV5-1|TRBJ1-1|.
CASSPLDRGVAFF
TGCGCCAGCAGCCCCCTGGACAGGGGTGTCGCTTTCTTT
>.|TRBV21-1|TRBJ1-2|.
CASSKAKGGEGAKGYTF
TGTGCCAGCAGCAAAGCGAAGGGAGGAGAGGGGGCGAAAGGCTACACCTTC
>.|TRBV5-5|TRBJ1-4|.
CASSFGSLAASKGLFF
TGTGCCAGCAGCTTTGGTTCGCTGGCCGCGAGTAAAGGACTGTTTTTT
>.|TRBV30|TRBJ1-1|.
CAYIGGMGTEAFF
TGTGCTTACATCGGGGGGATGGGCACTGAAGCTTTCTTT
>.|TRBV29-1|TRBJ2-5|.
CSVVQRAAETQYF
TGCAGCGTTGTCCAGCGGGCCGCCGAGACCCAGTACTTC
>TRBD2|TRBV6-4|TRBJ2-3|.
CASSDPQRGVQYF
TGTGCCAGCAGTGACCCTCAGCGGGGGGTCCAGTATTTT
>TRBD1|TRBV5-1|TRBJ2-2|once
CASSPGTENTGELFF
TGCGCCAGCAGCCCCGGGACAGAAAACACCGGGGAGCTGTTTTTT
>.|TRBV19|TRBJ2-5|.
CASSMGQAGQETQYF
TGTGCCAGTAGTATGGGACAAGCGGGGCAAGAGACCCAGTACTTC
>TRBD2|TRBV12-3/TRBV12-4|TRBJ2-3|.
CASSRSGGPTQYF
TGTGCCAGCAGTCGTAGCGGGGGCCCGACGCAGTATTTT
>TRBD1|TRBV7-8|TRBJ1-5|.
CASSSLGTGRATAGQPQHF
TGTGCCAGCAGCTCCCTAGGGACAGGGAGGGCAACGGCAGGTCAGCCCCAGCATTTT
>.|TRBV7-2|TRBJ2-3|once
CASSKKVRQGMTDTQYF
TGTGCCAGCAGCAAAAAGGTGCGGCAGGGAATGACAGATACGCAGTATTTT
>TRBD1|TRBV18|TRBJ2-2|.
CASSPTGTGNTGELFF
TGTGCCAGCTCACCAACCGGGACAGGGAACACCGGGGAGCTGTTTTTT
>TRBD1|TRBV2|TRBJ1-6|.
CASRLDRVQSPLHF
TGTGCCAGCAGGTTGGACAGGGTTCAATCACCCCTCCACTTT
>.|TRBV19|TRBJ2-7|.
CASSLSGSSYEQYF
TGTGCCAGTAGTCTATCGGGGAGCTCCTACGAGCAGTACTTC
>.|TRBV6-5|TRBJ2-2|.
CASSSGPHTGELFF
TGTGCCAGCAGTTCCGGGCCCCACACCGGGGAGCTGTTTTTT
>.|TRBV6-5|TRBJ1-1|.
CASRYWGGNTEAFF
TGTGCCAGCAGATACTGGGGGGGGAACACTGAAGCTTTCTTT
>.|TRBV7-2|TRBJ1-5|.
CASSPREGLEAQHF
TGTGCCAGCAGCCCCCGGGAGGGTTTGGAGGCCCAGCATTTT